Following are 30 T cell receptor beta chains from one sample sequenced in a study of control samples from healthy donors and cancer patients. The protocol was immunoSEQ multiplex PCR, while the TCRdb copy is restricted to in-frame clones and leaves out a portion. Its table records around 190,000 clones. Sample: blood. Every receptor here comes from a woman aged 25 to 39 in good health.

This chain connects TRBV30 to TRBJ2-3; 10 bases are a match to TRBD1. CDR1 and CDR2 from the germline V gene are GTSNPN and SVGIG (reference sequence). The ends lost 2 bases at V and 1 base at J; junction bases unmatched: 3. CDR3 length: 15 residues. CDR3 DNA sequence: TGTGCCTGGAGTTACGGGACAGGGGGCACAGATACGCAGTATTTT. Its protein is CAWSYGTGGTDTQYF.

The genes are TRBV15 and TRBJ1-4; a weak D match, TRBD1 (5 bases). CDR3 length: 15 residues. The V end was cut by 0 bases, the J end by 7 bases, with 12 bases between. Germline CDR1 and CDR2: LNHNV and YYDKDF (reference sequence). Written as DNA, the CDR3 is TGTGCCACCAGCAGAGATCCCAGGGCGAGTGAAAAACTGTTTTTT. Translating gives CATSRDPRASEKLFF.

This rearrangement joins TRBV5-8 to TRBJ2-7; D is unclear. Trimming took 1 base from V and 3 from J, leaving 17 bases between them. CDR3 size: 16 residues. Germline V lookup: CDR1 SGHTS, CDR2 YDEGEE. CDR3 bases: TGTGCCAGCAGCTTGCCCCCCCCCTCCGTGCTCTACGAGCAGTACTTC. Translating it yields CASSLPPPSVLYEQYF.

The gene calls are TRBV20-1 and TRBJ1-5; 10 nucleotides line up with TRBD1. Germline-derived CDR1 and CDR2 are DFQATT and SNEGSKA (reference sequence). Trimming removed 3 bases from V and 7 bases from J; junction bases left unmatched: 6. This CDR3 region has 14 residues. CDR3 in DNA: TGCAGTGCTAGTTCCAGGACAGGGGGACAGCCCCAGCATTTT. As protein: CSASSRTGGQPQHF.

CDR3 residues: CASRKEGQGTDTQYF. CDR3 nucleotides: TGTGCCAGCAGGAAAGAGGGGCAGGGTACAGATACGCAGTATTTT. The J gene is TRBJ2-3, the V gene TRBV28; D possibly matches TRBD1 or TRBD2 (5 bases each). The CDR3 length is 15 residues. Trimming left V 6 bases short and J 3 bases short, with 16 bases between. The germline gives CDR1 MDHEN, CDR2 SYDVKM.

The V gene is TRBV5-1, the J gene TRBJ1-5; D unclear. CDR1 and CDR2 (germline): SGHRS, YFSETQ. Trimming removed 5 bases from V and 1 base from J, with 13 bases in between. This CDR3 is built from 15 residues. Written as DNA, the CDR3 is TGCGCCAGCAGGGAAGGGTGGATAAGCAATCAGCCCCAGCATTTT. It is translated as CASREGWISNQPQHF.

CDR3 DNA: TGTGCCAGCATTCTCCGACGCCGGACGGCCCGGTGGAATAATTCACCCCTCCACTTT. Protein: CASILRRRTARWNNSPLHF. The rearrangement uses TRBV2 and TRBJ1-6; no reliable D call. Germline V CDR1 and CDR2: SNHLY, FYNNEI. V lost 7 bases to trimming and J lost 5 bases, with 27 bases between them. The CDR3 loop spans 19 amino acids. Looking up the rest from reference TRBV2 and TRBJ1-6 gives the full variable domain: EPEVTQTPSHQVTQMGQEVILRCVPISNHLYFYWYRQILGQKVEFLVSFYNNEISEKSEIFDDQFSVERPDGSNFTLKIRSTKLEDSAMYFCASILRRRTARWNNSPLHFGNGTRLTVT.

The rearrangement links TRBV19 to TRBJ2-2; D gene uncertain. V dropped 6 bases and J dropped 4 bases, with 6 bases sitting between them. This CDR3 spans 12 amino acids. Germline CDR1 is LNHDA and CDR2 is SQIVND (reference sequence). CDR3: CASSYLTGELFF. The CDR3 DNA sequence: TGTGCCAGTAGCTATCTCACCGGGGAGCTGTTTTTT.

The rearrangement joins TRBV4-2 to TRBJ1-4; unclear D gene. The CDR3 loop spans 14 amino acids. Germline V gene data show CDR1 as LGHNA and CDR2 as YNFKEQ. V was pared by 4 bases and J by 6 bases, with 12 bases between. DNA of the CDR3: TGTGCCAGCAGCCGGAGGCGTTCTGATGAAAAACTGTTTTTT. Translating gives CASSRRRSDEKLFF.

The V and J genes are TRBV11-2 and TRBJ1-2, with D unclear. Trimming removed 5 bases from V and 6 bases from J, with 13 bases in between. Germline V gives CDR1 SGHAT, CDR2 FQNNGV. The CDR3 is 13 amino acids. CDR3 nucleotides: TGTGCCAGCAGCCATCATTCCCCGGATGGCTACACCTTC. Residues: CASSHHSPDGYTF.

The chain employs TRBV5-8 and TRBJ1-1; no reliable D call. The germline V gene has CDR1 SGHTS and CDR2 YDEGEE. The germline V and J ends were trimmed by 3 bases and 2 bases, with 8 bases remaining between them. The length of the CDR3 is 13 residues. The CDR3 protein is CASSSDYNTEAFF. CDR3 in DNA: TGTGCCAGCAGCTCGGACTATAACACTGAAGCTTTCTTT.

The CDR3 loop is CASSPTFSSYEQYF. CDR3 sequence (DNA): TGTGCCAGCAGCCCGACATTTAGCTCCTACGAGCAGTACTTC. The rearrangement joins TRBV7-9 to TRBJ2-7; D is ambiguous. The CDR3 sequence is 14 residues long. CDR1 is SEHNR, CDR2 FQNEAQ, per germline (reference sequence). V dropped 5 bases and J dropped 0 bases, with 11 bases sitting between them.

The chain links TRBV6-1 to TRBJ1-2; 7 bases are a match to TRBD1. The germline gives CDR1 MNHNS, CDR2 SASEGT. CDR3 length: 16 residues. The V gene end was trimmed by 2 bases and the J gene end by 2 bases; junction bases not matched to a gene: 8. The CDR3 is CASSEQGGFGNYGYTF. The CDR3 DNA is TGTGCCAGCAGTGAACAGGGGGGATTTGGGAACTATGGCTACACCTTC.

This rearrangement joins TRBV5-6 to TRBJ1-5, with D unresolved. The ends were cut back, 1 base at V and 5 bases at J, with 10 bases in the middle. This CDR3 is 14 amino acids long. Germline CDR1 and CDR2: SGHDT and YYEEEE. The CDR3 here is CASSLIGDHQPQHF. The DNA of the CDR3 is TGTGCCAGCAGCTTGATCGGTGACCATCAGCCCCAGCATTTT.

This chain links TRBV5-6 with TRBJ1-5; 7 bases align to TRBD1. V gave up 3 bases and J gave up 9 bases; unmatched junction bases: 12. The length of the CDR3 is 15 residues. CDR1 is SGHDT, CDR2 YYEEEE, per germline. In DNA, the CDR3 is TGTGCCAGCAGCTCGGGACAGCCCGTCGGGACGCCCCAGCATTTT. As protein: CASSSGQPVGTPQHF.

The chain joins TRBV9 to TRBJ1-3, with D unresolved. Germline V lookup: CDR1 SGDLS, CDR2 YYNGEE. Deletions cut 0 bases from V and 0 bases from J, with 10 bases between. This CDR3 has 16 residues. The CDR3 nucleotides are TGTGCCAGCAGCGTAGGTGGGGTTCTCTCTGGAAACACCATATATTTT. Its protein product is CASSVGGVLSGNTIYF.

The chain is built from TRBV28 and TRBJ2-1; D could derive from TRBD1 or TRBD2 (5 bases each). The length of the CDR3 is 16 residues. V was shortened by 2 bases and J by 8 bases, with 19 bases between the two germline ends. Looked up from germline, CDR1 is MDHEN and CDR2 is SYDVKM. CDR3 in DNA: TGTGCCAGCAGTTTAGGGGCCAGTGGGGGATTCGATGAGCAGTTCTTC. Amino acids: CASSLGASGGFDEQFF.

The V call is TRBV7-9, the J call TRBJ1-1; 7 nucleotides agree with TRBD1. The CDR3 spans 15 residues. CDR1 and CDR2 (germline): SEHNR, FQNEAQ (reference sequence). Trimming took 5 bases from V and 3 from J; bases not matched to a gene: 9. CDR3 coding DNA: TGTGCCAGCAGCGACAAAGGGGGCTGGGACACTGAAGCTTTCTTT. This codes for CASSDKGGWDTEAFF.

This rearrangement joins TRBV30 to TRBJ1-5; TRBD1 might be the D (5 bases). The germline V and J ends were trimmed by 2 bases and 4 bases, with 12 bases remaining between them. Germline V lookup: CDR1 GTSNPN, CDR2 SVGIG (reference sequence). The CDR3 is 14 amino acids. CDR3 coding DNA: TGTGCCTGGAGTTTCTCAGGGAATAATCAGCCCCAGCATTTT. Its translation is CAWSFSGNNQPQHF.

This chain uses TRBV13 with TRBJ2-3, with 7 bases identical to TRBD2. V was pared by 5 bases and J by 8 bases, with 10 bases of the junction left unmatched. CDR3 size: 14 residues. Looked up from germline, CDR1 is PRHDT and CDR2 is FYEKMQ (reference sequence). The CDR3 loop is CASSPERGVITQYF. The CDR3 region has the DNA TGTGCCAGCAGCCCCGAGCGGGGTGTGATTACGCAGTATTTT.

The chain recombines TRBV25-1 with TRBJ1-1, with 7 positions matching TRBD1. The CDR3 runs to 14 residues. With 3 bases clipped from V and 5 bases from J, the junction kept 6 bases outside the gene matches. Looked up from germline, CDR1 is MGHDK and CDR2 is SYGVNS. CDR3 coding DNA: TGTGCCAGCAGTGAGCCAGGGGGAGAGACTGAAGCTTTCTTT. This translates into CASSEPGGETEAFF. The variable domain in full, with the rest retrieved from reference TRBV25-1 and TRBJ1-1, is EADIYQTPRYLVIGTGKKITLECSQTMGHDKMYWYQQDPGMELHLIHYSYGVNSTEKGDLSSESTVSRIRTEHFPLTLESARPSHTSQYLCASSEPGGETEAFFGQGTRLTVV.

The V call is TRBV4-1, the J call TRBJ2-7; D possibly uses TRBD1 or TRBD2 (6 bases each). The germline gives CDR1 MGHRA, CDR2 YSYEKL. The CDR3 covers 13 residues. The V end lost 1 base, the J end lost 6 bases, and 10 bases lay between the germline ends. Here the CDR3 reads CASSQGGASEQYF. In DNA form, the CDR3 reads TGCGCCAGCAGCCAAGGGGGGGCTAGCGAGCAGTACTTC.

The CDR3 sequence: CASSLAGVGNQPQHF. In DNA, the CDR3 is TGTGCCAGCAGCTTGGCGGGGGTTGGCAATCAGCCCCAGCATTTT. The rearrangement joins TRBV5-6 to TRBJ1-5, with a weak D call TRBD1 (5 bases). V was trimmed by 0 bases and J by 2 bases, leaving 9 bases between them. CDR3 length equals 15 residues. Germline V gene lookup returns CDR1 SGHDT and CDR2 YYEEEE.

The chain couples TRBV19 to TRBJ1-1; TRBD1 is a possible D gene (5 bases). The V gene lost 4 bases and the J gene lost 3 bases, with 9 bases spanning the gap. This CDR3 comprises 13 residues. Germline lookup yields CDR1 LNHDA and CDR2 SQIVND (reference sequence). CDR3 in amino acids: CASSRGGDTEAFF. In DNA form, the CDR3 reads TGTGCCAGTAGTAGGGGGGGGGACACTGAAGCTTTCTTT.

The J gene is TRBJ2-3, the V gene TRBV4-3, with D possibly TRBD2 on 5 matching bases. The germline gives CDR1 LGHNA, CDR2 YSLEER. The CDR3 is 15 residues long. The V end was cut by 2 bases, the J end by 2 bases, with 11 bases between. The CDR3 loop reads CASSQNGVLTDTQYF. CDR3 coding DNA: TGCGCCAGCAGCCAAAACGGGGTCCTCACAGATACGCAGTATTTT.

V usage is TRBV7-2 and J usage is TRBJ2-7; possible D gene TRBD2, 5 bases. Trimming left V 3 bases short and J 2 bases short, with 11 bases between. This CDR3 has 14 residues. The V gene's germline CDR1 is SGHTA and CDR2 FQGNSA. CDR3 region: CASSLALVAYEQYF. CDR3 nucleotide sequence: TGTGCCAGCAGCTTGGCACTAGTGGCCTACGAGCAGTACTTC. The full variable domain, completed using reference TRBV7-2 and TRBJ2-7, is GAGVSQSPSNKVTEKGKDVELRCDPISGHTALYWYRQSLGQGLEFLIYFQGNSAPDKSGLPSDRFSAERTGGSVSTLTIQRTQQEDSAVYLCASSLALVAYEQYFGPGTRLTVT.

The chain joins TRBV5-1 to TRBJ2-7; possibly TRBD1 for D (5 bases). Trimming took off 0 bases at V and 5 bases at J, with 12 bases between the two ends. CDR3 length: 14 residues. Germline V gene data show CDR1 as SGHRS and CDR2 as YFSETQ. CDR3 loop: CASSLDPRADEQYF. CDR3 bases: TGCGCCAGCAGCTTGGATCCCAGGGCGGACGAGCAGTACTTC.

CDR3 coding DNA: TGCAGTGCTAGTTTATTCCGAAACACTGAAGCTTTCTTT. Protein sequence: CSASLFRNTEAFF. The chain has TRBV20-1 and TRBJ1-1, with no clear D. The germline CDR1 and CDR2 sequences are DFQATT and SNEGSKA (reference sequence). Trimming took off 3 bases at V and 2 bases at J, with 10 bases between the two ends. This CDR3 is 13 amino acids long.

The chain has TRBV12-5 and TRBJ2-1, with 7 nucleotides matching TRBD2. Germline V CDR1 and CDR2: LGHNT, FRNRAP. V trimming: 2 bases; J trimming: 10 bases; junction bases outside the gene matches: 5. The CDR3 is made up of 13 amino acids. The chain's CDR3 is CASGLTTGREQFF. The CDR3 DNA is TGTGCTAGTGGTTTGACCACCGGGAGGGAGCAGTTCTTC.

The CDR3 sequence: CASRSVGYYGYTF. The CDR3 DNA follows: TGTGCCAGCAGAAGTGTTGGGTACTATGGCTACACCTTC. The chain combines TRBV28 with TRBJ1-2; D is unclear. Germline CDR1 MDHEN, CDR2 SYDVKM. The CDR3 consists of 13 residues. Trimming cost V 6 bases and J 3 bases, with 11 bases left between them.